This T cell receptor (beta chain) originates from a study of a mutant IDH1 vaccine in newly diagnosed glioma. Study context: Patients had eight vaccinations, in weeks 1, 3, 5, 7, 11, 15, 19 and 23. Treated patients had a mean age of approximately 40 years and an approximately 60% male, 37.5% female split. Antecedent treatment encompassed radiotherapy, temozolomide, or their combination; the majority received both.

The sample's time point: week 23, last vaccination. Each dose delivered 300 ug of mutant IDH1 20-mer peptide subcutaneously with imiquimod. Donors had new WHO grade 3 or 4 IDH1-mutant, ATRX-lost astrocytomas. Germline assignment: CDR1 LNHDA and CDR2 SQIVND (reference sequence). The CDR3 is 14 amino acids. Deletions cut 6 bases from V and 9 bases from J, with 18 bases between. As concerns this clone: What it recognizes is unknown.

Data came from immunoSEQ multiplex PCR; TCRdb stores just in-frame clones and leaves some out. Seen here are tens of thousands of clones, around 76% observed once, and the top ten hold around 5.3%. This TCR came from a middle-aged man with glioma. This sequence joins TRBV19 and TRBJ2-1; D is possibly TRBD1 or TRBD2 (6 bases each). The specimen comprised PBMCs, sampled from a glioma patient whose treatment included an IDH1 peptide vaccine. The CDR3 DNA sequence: TGTGCCAGTAGACCTAAGGGGGGTGGAGGTGAGCAGTTCTTC. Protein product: CASRPKGGGGEQFF.